The rows below give T cell receptor beta chains drawn from one sample of a study of T cell changes during pregnancy in multiple sclerosis. The protocol was immunoSEQ multiplex PCR, while the TCRdb copy is restricted to in-frame clones and leaves out a portion. The data contain 30,000 to 45,000 clones, 91% of them seen just once; the ten biggest clones take up around 0.47%. The sequencing used CD4+ T cells from peripheral blood mononuclear cells, collected in the second trimester of pregnancy. These receptors were collected from a female donor in good health, enrolled as a control in a pregnancy study. Each CDR3 is given with its conserved first and last residue. The D gene is left open where the match is weak. Where a row states a size, it is once, few, many or the class of an expanded clone; other rows omit it.

size	V	D	J	CDR3	DNA
-	TRBV7-9	-	TRBJ1-4	CASLAKNEKLFF	TGTGCCAGCTTAGCCAAAAATGAAAAACTGTTTTTT
-	TRBV6-6	-	TRBJ2-7	CASSLLDEQYF	TGTGCCAGCAGCCTCCTTGACGAGCAGTACTTC
-	TRBV7-6	-	TRBJ2-2	CASSLQAGGTNTGELFF	TGTGCCAGCAGCTTACAAGCAGGGGGGACGAACACCGGGGAGCTGTTTTTT
-	TRBV21-1	-	TRBJ2-7	CATLAYEQYF	TGTGCCACCCTCGCCTACGAGCAGTACTTC
-	TRBV5-8	TRBD1	TRBJ1-2	CASNNRGKDYGYTF	TGTGCCAGCAACAACAGGGGCAAAGACTATGGCTACACCTTC
-	TRBV28	-	TRBJ2-3	CATGHQSFNTQYF	TGTGCCACCGGACACCAGAGCTTCAATACGCAGTATTTT
-	TRBV5-1	TRBD1	TRBJ1-4	CASSIGTALNEKLFF	TGCGCCAGCAGCATAGGGACAGCGCTTAATGAAAAACTGTTTTTT
-	TRBV5-4	TRBD1	TRBJ1-1	CASSILDRGRTEAFF	TGTGCCAGCAGCATTTTGGACAGGGGAAGGACTGAAGCTTTCTTT
-	TRBV6-5	-	TRBJ2-1	CASSYENNEQFF	TGTGCCAGCAGTTACGAGAACAATGAGCAGTTCTTC
-	TRBV6-1	-	TRBJ2-4	CASSEQGYAKNIQYF	TGTGCCAGCAGTGAACAGGGCTATGCCAAAAACATTCAGTACTTC
-	TRBV7-2	TRBD1	TRBJ2-7	CASSPRTGGYEQYF	TGTGCCAGCAGCCCCCGGACAGGGGGTTACGAGCAGTACTTC
-	TRBV2	-	TRBJ2-1	CASKRDYNEQFF	TGTGCCAGCAAGAGGGACTACAATGAGCAGTTCTTC
-	TRBV19	-	TRBJ2-3	CASSMQEGTDTQYF	TGTGCCAGTAGTATGCAGGAGGGCACAGATACGCAGTATTTT
-	TRBV29-1	-	TRBJ1-1	CSVVNPGITNTEAFF	TGCAGCGTTGTCAACCCCGGGATTACGAACACTGAAGCTTTCTTT
-	TRBV30	-	TRBJ1-2	CAWSVRAGDSFGYTF	TGTGCCTGGAGTGTAAGGGCAGGGGATTCCTTTGGCTACACCTTC
-	TRBV30	TRBD1	TRBJ1-1	CAWRTGPTEAFF	TGTGCCTGGAGGACAGGGCCCACTGAAGCTTTCTTT
-	TRBV7-9	-	TRBJ2-1	CASSLVSTEQFF	TGTGCCAGCAGCTTAGTGAGTACGGAGCAGTTCTTC
-	TRBV27	-	TRBJ2-3	CASSPGGDTQYF	TGTGCCAGCAGTCCAGGTGGGGATACGCAGTATTTT
-	TRBV7-7	TRBD1	TRBJ1-1	CASSTRAQGEEGEAFF	TGTGCTAGCAGCACAAGGGCCCAGGGGGAGGAGGGTGAAGCTTTCTTT
-	TRBV4-1	TRBD1	TRBJ1-5	CASSRFSGTGFAGEPQHF	TGCGCCAGCAGCCGCTTCTCCGGGACAGGGTTCGCGGGGGAGCCCCAGCATTTT
-	TRBV18	-	TRBJ1-2	CASSPPTNYGYTF	TGTGCCAGCTCACCCCCAACTAACTATGGCTACACCTTC
-	TRBV27	-	TRBJ2-5	CASSLGGVVGGQETQYF	TGTGCCAGCAGTTTAGGGGGTGTGGTTGGAGGGCAAGAGACCCAGTACTTC
-	TRBV5-6	-	TRBJ2-4	CASSLQGLGRAKNIQYF	TGTGCCAGCAGCTTACAGGGTTTGGGGCGAGCCAAAAACATTCAGTACTTC
once	TRBV2	-	TRBJ2-3	CASSPVADTQYF	TGTGCCAGCTCGCCAGTGGCAGATACGCAGTATTTT